A single sample is the source of the 17 T cell receptor beta chains below, sequenced in a study of PD-1 blockade in classical Hodgkin lymphoma. Every one of the patients relapsed after autologous stem cell transplantation (brentuximab vedotin exposure was variable). The assay was immunoSEQ multiplex PCR, and TCRdb's table has in-frame clones only and misses some. This table holds about 150,000 clones, about 78% found once. The specimen comprised peripheral blood mononuclear cells (PBMCs), sampled before the second cycle of nivolumab. The receptors were sampled from a human donor with classical Hodgkin lymphoma.

V gene TRBV28 combines with J gene TRBJ1-2, with TRBD1 identical over 11 bases. Germline lookup yields CDR1 MDHEN and CDR2 SYDVKM. V lost 5 bases to trimming and J lost 8 bases; unmatched junction nucleotides: 10. The CDR3 covers 15 residues. The CDR3 nucleotides read TGTGCCAGCAGTCTCGCAGGACAGGGGGCGAGCGGCTACACCTTC. Protein: CASSLAGQGASGYTF.

CDR3 sequence reads: CASGLQLSKNIQYF. The CDR3 DNA reads as TGTGCTAGTGGTCTACAGCTTTCCAAAAACATTCAGTACTTC. This chain connects TRBV12-5 to TRBJ2-4; D is unresolved. The CDR3 has 14 amino acids. Germline V lookup: CDR1 LGHNT, CDR2 FRNRAP. V lost 5 bases and J 2 bases, leaving 10 bases between the germline ends. Full variable domain (remainder filled in from reference TRBV12-5 and TRBJ2-4): DARVTQTPRHKVTEMGQEVTMRCQPILGHNTVFWYRQTMMQGLELLAYFRNRAPLDDSGMPKDRFSAEMPDATLATLKIQPSEPRDSAVYFCASGLQLSKNIQYFGAGTRLSVL.

This clone was recorded many times. The CDR3 spells CASSEGSQPQHF. DNA for the CDR3: TGTGCCAGCAGTGAAGGGTCACAGCCCCAGCATTTT. This chain links TRBV2 with TRBJ1-5; the D is unclear. CDR3 size: 12 residues. V was cut by 1 base and J by 7 bases, with 5 bases left in between. CDR1 is SNHLY, CDR2 FYNNEI, per germline. Based on the CDR3 plus reference TRBV2 and TRBJ1-5, the full variable domain is EPEVTQTPSHQVTQMGQEVILRCVPISNHLYFYWYRQILGQKVEFLVSFYNNEISEKSEIFDDQFSVERPDGSNFTLKIRSTKLEDSAMYFCASSEGSQPQHFGDGTRLSIL.

The chain employs TRBV2 and TRBJ2-5; no clear D. The V end was cut by 7 bases, the J end by 3 bases, with 6 bases between. CDR1 is SNHLY, CDR2 FYNNEI, per germline. There are 11 residues in the CDR3. The CDR3 protein is CASNLEETQYF. CDR3 sequence (DNA): TGTGCCAGCAATTTAGAAGAGACCCAGTACTTC.

The CDR3 spells CASSFTSGGVYEQYF. CDR3 coding DNA: TGTGCCAGCAGCTTCACTAGCGGGGGGGTCTACGAGCAGTACTTC. The rearrangement links TRBV11-2 to TRBJ2-7, with 13 bases fitting TRBD2. Germline assignment: CDR1 SGHAT and CDR2 FQNNGV. The V segment lost 3 bases and the J segment 3 bases; nucleotides outside the gene matches: 2. The CDR3 is made up of 15 amino acids.

The rearrangement uses TRBV21-1 and TRBJ1-2. TRBV21-1 is a documented pseudogene. The CDR3 has 12 amino acids. CDR3 coding DNA: TGTGCCAGCAACTCTAACGGACCGAATCGGACCTTC. Protein: CASNSNGPNRTF.

This clone was seen just once. The chain is built from TRBV2 and TRBJ1-2; 9 nucleotides match TRBD1. This CDR3 spans 14 amino acids. Unmatched junction bases numbered 10, after V lost 6 bases and J lost 8 bases. From germline, CDR1 is SNHLY and CDR2 FYNNEI. CDR3 in DNA: TGTGCCAGCAGCTACACAGGGGGCATGGAAGGCTACACCTTC. This codes for CASSYTGGMEGYTF.

The chain employs TRBV5-6 and TRBJ1-2; 8 positions agree with TRBD1. CDR1 and CDR2 from the germline V gene are SGHDT and YYEEEE. The J segment lost 4 bases and the V segment lost 0 bases, leaving 5 bases of the junction unmatched. This CDR3 is 15 amino acids long. The DNA for the CDR3 is TGTGCCAGCAGCTTGGGGACAGGGTTTGTCTATGGCTACACCTTC. It is translated as CASSLGTGFVYGYTF.

This chain links TRBV18 with TRBJ1-1, with D perhaps TRBD1 (6 bases). This CDR3 contains 16 residues. Trimming cost V 1 base and J 5 bases, with 17 bases left between them. Germline V CDR1 and CDR2: KGHSH, LQKENI. The CDR3 reads CASSPQRGGERTEAFF. The DNA of the CDR3 is TGTGCCAGCTCACCACAAAGGGGGGGCGAGCGGACTGAAGCTTTCTTT.

V and J are TRBV29-1 and TRBJ1-1; maybe TRBD1 (6 bases). This CDR3 spans 19 amino acids. Germline values: CDR1 SQVTM, CDR2 ANQGSEA. V was pared by 6 bases and J by 6 bases, with 35 bases between. The CDR3 sequence is CSVRRLGGGPGGTSPEAFF. CDR3 in DNA: TGCAGCGTAAGACGCCTTGGGGGTGGCCCGGGAGGGACAAGCCCTGAAGCTTTCTTT.

For this clone: This sample includes further DNA sequences coding for the same CDR3. J is TRBJ1-1 and V is TRBV7-3; D gene unclear. The germline gives CDR1 SGHTA, CDR2 FQGTGA. Deletions cut 0 bases from V and 2 bases from J, with 4 bases between. The length of the CDR3 is 13 residues. The CDR3 nucleotides read TGTGCCAGCAGCTTAACGACCAACACTGAAGCTTTCTTT. Protein sequence: CASSLTTNTEAFF. The variable domain in full, completed from reference TRBV7-3 and TRBJ1-1, reads GAGVSQTPSNKVTEKGKYVELRCDPISGHTALYWYRQSLGQGPEFLIYFQGTGAADDSGLPNDRFFAVRPEGSVSTLKIQRTERGDSAVYLCASSLTTNTEAFFGQGTRLTVV.

The V gene is TRBV7-9, the J gene TRBJ1-3; the D is unclear. V gave up 1 base and J gave up 2 bases, with 15 bases separating them. The germline V gene encodes CDR1 SEHNR and CDR2 FQNEAQ (reference sequence). This CDR3 contains 17 residues. The CDR3 sequence is CASSLEALATAGNTIYF. The DNA for the CDR3 is TGTGCCAGCAGCTTAGAGGCGCTAGCGACCGCTGGAAACACCATATATTTT.

The rearrangement links TRBV19 to TRBJ2-4; D is ambiguous. CDR1 and CDR2 (germline): LNHDA, SQIVND (reference sequence). The CDR3 has 13 amino acids. Trimming removed 4 bases from V and 5 bases from J, with 9 bases in between. The CDR3 DNA reads as TGTGCCAGTAGTACCGAGGTTCAAAACATTCAGTACTTC. The encoded protein is CASSTEVQNIQYF.

The rearrangement joins TRBV9 to TRBJ1-2; TRBD1 matches 10 bases. This CDR3 spans 14 amino acids. The germline V gene encodes CDR1 SGDLS and CDR2 YYNGEE. The V gene end was trimmed by 7 bases and the J gene end by 5 bases; junction bases not matched to a gene: 8. CDR3 in amino acids: CASSPGDRGYGYTF. CDR3 nucleotides: TGTGCCAGCTCACCTGGGGACAGGGGTTATGGCTACACCTTC.

Notes on this clone: The same CDR3 is also encoded by other DNA sequences in this sample. The chain couples TRBV5-1 to TRBJ2-1, with 13 bases identical to TRBD2. Germline loops: CDR1 SGHRS, CDR2 YFSETQ. The V gene end was trimmed by 4 bases and the J gene end by 4 bases; junction bases not matched to a gene: 2. The CDR3 has 15 amino acids. The CDR3 nucleotides are TGCGCCAGCAGCACTAGCGGGGGGGCGTACAATGAGCAGTTCTTC. It is translated as CASSTSGGAYNEQFF.

V is TRBV7-6 and J is TRBJ1-6, with D possibly TRBD1 on 5 matching bases. Trimming removed 1 base at V and 1 base at J, with 14 bases between. CDR1 is SGHVS and CDR2 is FNYEAQ in the germline V gene. CDR3 length: 18 residues. The CDR3 loop reads CASSLVGENDSYNSPLHF. The DNA for the CDR3 is TGTGCCAGCAGCTTAGTGGGGGAAAACGATTCCTATAATTCACCCCTCCACTTT. The complete variable domain, with remaining parts taken from reference TRBV7-6 and TRBJ1-6, reads GAGVSQSPRYKVTKRGQDVALRCDPISGHVSLYWYRQALGQGPEFLTYFNYEAQQDKSGLPNDRFSAERPEGSISTLTIQRTEQRDSAMYRCASSLVGENDSYNSPLHFGNGTRLTVT.

The chain is built from TRBV5-6 and TRBJ2-1, with D uncertain. CDR1 SGHDT and CDR2 YYEEEE come from the germline V gene. V lost 2 bases and J 6 bases, leaving 9 bases between the germline ends. This CDR3 comprises 13 residues. In nucleotides, the CDR3 is TGTGCCAGCAGCTTCCTTGCCACCAATGAGCAGTTCTTC. This codes for CASSFLATNEQFF.